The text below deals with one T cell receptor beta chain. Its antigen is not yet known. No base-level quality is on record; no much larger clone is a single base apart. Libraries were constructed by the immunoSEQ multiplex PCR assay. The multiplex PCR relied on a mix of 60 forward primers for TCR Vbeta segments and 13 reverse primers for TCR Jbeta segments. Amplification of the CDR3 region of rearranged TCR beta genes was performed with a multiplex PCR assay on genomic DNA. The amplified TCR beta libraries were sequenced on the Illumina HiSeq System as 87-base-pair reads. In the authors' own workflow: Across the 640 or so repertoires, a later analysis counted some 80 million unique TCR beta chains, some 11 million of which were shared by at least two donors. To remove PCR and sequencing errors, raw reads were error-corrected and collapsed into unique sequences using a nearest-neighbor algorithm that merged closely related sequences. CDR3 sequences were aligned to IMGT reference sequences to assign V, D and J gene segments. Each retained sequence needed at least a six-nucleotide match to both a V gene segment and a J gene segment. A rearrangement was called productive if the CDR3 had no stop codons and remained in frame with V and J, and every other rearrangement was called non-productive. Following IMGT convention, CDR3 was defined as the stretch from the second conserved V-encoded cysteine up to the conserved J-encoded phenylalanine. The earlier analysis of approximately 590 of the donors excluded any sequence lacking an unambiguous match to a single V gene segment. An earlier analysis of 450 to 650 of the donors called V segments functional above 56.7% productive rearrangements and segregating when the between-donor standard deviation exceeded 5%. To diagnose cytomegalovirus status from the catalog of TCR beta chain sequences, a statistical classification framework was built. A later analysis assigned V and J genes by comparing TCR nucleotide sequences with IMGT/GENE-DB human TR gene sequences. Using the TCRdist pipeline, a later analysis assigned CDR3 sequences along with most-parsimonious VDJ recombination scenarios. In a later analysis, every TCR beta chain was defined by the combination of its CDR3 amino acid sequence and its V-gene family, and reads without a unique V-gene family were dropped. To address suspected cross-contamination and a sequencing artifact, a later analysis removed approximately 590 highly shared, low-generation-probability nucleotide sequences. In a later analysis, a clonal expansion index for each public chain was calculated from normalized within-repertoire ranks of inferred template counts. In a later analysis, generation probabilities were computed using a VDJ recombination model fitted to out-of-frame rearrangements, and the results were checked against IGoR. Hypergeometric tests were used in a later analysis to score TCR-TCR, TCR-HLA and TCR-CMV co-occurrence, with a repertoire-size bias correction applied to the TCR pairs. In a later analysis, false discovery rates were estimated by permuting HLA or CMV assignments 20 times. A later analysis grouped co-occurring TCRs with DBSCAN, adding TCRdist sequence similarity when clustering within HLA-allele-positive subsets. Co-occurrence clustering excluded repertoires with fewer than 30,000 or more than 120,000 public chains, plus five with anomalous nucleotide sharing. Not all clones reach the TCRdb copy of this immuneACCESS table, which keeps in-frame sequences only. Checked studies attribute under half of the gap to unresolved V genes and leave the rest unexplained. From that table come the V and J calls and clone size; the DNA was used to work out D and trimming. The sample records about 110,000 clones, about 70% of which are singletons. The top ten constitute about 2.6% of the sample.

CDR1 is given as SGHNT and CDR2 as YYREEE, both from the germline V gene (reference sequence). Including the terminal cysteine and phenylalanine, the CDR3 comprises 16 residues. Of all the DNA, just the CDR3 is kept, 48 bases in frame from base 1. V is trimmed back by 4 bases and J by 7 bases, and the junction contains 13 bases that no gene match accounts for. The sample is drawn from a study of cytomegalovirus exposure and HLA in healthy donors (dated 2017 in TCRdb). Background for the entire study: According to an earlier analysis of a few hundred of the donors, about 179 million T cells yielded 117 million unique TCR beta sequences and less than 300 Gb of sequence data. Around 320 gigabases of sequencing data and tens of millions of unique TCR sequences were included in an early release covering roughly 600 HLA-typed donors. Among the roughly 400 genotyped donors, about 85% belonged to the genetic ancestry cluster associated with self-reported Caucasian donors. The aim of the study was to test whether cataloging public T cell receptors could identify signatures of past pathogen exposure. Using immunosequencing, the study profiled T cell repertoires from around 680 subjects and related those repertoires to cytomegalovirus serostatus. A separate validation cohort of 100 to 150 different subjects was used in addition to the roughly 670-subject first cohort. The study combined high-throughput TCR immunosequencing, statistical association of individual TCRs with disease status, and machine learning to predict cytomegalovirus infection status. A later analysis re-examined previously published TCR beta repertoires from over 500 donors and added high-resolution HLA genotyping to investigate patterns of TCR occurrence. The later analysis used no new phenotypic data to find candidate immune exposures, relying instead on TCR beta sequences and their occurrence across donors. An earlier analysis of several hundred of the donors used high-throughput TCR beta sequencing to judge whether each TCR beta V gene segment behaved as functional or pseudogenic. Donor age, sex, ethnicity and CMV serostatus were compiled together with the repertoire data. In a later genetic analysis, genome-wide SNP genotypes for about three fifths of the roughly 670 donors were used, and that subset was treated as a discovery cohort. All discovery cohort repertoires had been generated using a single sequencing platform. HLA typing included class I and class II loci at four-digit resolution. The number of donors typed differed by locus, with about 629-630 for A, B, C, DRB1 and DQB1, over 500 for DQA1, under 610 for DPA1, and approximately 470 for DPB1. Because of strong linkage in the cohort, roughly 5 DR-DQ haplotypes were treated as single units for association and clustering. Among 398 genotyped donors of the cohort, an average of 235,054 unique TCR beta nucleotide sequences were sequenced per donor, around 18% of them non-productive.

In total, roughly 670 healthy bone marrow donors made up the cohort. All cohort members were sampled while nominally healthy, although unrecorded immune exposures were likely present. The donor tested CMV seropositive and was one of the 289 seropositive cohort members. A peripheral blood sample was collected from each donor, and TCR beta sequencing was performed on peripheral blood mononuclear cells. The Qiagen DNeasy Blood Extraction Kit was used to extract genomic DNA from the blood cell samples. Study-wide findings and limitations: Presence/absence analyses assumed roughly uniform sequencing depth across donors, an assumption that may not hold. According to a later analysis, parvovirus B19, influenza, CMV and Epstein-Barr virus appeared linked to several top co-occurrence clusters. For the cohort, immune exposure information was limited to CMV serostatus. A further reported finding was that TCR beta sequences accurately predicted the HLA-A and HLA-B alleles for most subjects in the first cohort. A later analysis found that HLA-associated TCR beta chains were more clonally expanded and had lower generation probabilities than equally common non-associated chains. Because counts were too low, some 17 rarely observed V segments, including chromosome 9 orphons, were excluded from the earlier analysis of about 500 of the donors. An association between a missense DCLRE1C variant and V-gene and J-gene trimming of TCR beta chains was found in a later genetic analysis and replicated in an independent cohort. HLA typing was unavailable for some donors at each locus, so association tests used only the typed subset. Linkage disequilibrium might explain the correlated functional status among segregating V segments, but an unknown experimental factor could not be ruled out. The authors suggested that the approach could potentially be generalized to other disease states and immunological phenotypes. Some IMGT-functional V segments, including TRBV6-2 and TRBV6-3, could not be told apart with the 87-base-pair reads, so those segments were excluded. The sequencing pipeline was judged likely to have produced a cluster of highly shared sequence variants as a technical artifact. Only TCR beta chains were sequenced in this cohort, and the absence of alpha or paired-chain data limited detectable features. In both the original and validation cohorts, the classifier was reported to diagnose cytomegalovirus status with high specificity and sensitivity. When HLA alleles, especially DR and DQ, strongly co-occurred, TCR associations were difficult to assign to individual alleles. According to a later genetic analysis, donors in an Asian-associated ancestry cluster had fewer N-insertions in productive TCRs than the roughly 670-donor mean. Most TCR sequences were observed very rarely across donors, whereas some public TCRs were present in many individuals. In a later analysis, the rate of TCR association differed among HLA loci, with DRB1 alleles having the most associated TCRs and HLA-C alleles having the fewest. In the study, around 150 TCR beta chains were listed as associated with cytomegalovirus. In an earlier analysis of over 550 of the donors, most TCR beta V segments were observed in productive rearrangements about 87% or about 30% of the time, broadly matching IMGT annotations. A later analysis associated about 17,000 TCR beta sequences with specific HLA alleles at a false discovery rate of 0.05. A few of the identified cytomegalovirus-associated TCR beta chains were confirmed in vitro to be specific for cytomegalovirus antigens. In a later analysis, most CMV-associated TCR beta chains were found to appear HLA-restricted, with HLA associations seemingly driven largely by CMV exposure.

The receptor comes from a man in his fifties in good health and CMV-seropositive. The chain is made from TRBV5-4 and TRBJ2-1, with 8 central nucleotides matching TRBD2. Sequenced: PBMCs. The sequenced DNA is TGTGCCAGCAGCCTACCAATGGCGGGGGGTCGAAATGAGCAGTTCTTC. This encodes CASSLPMAGGRNEQFF.